These 20 T cell receptor beta chains share one sample of origin, sequenced in a study of cytomegalovirus exposure and HLA in healthy donors. PCR was performed using 60 Vbeta and 13 Jbeta primers. Profiling relied on immunoSEQ multiplex PCR, and the TCRdb table lists in-frame clones only, not all of them. The data hold around 150,000 clones, with roughly 80% observed a single time. Input material: PBMCs. These receptors came from a human donor in good health.

The chain links TRBV18 to TRBJ1-5, with D perhaps TRBD1 (5 bases). V lost 4 bases to trimming and J lost 1 base, with 8 bases between them. The V gene's germline CDR1 is KGHSH and CDR2 LQKENI. There are 14 residues in the CDR3. The DNA of the CDR3 is TGTGCCAGCTCACGGGGCATGAGCAATCAGCCCCAGCATTTT. It is translated as CASSRGMSNQPQHF.

V and J are TRBV10-3 and TRBJ2-5; a possible D gene is TRBD1 (7 bases). The CDR3 is made up of 14 amino acids. Trimming removed 4 bases from V and 7 bases from J, with 16 bases in between. Germline CDR1 is ENHRY and CDR2 is SYGVKD. CDR3 coding DNA: TGTGCCATCAGTGGCGGGACAGACCTGGGGACCCAGTACTTC. Residues: CAISGGTDLGTQYF.

This chain's CDR3 is CASSSGGGNQPQHF. CDR3 nucleotides: TGTGCCAGCAGCTCGGGGGGAGGCAATCAGCCCCAGCATTTT. The rearrangement joins TRBV27 to TRBJ1-5; possibly TRBD1 for D (5 bases). V was trimmed by 6 bases and J by 2 bases, leaving 11 bases between them. This CDR3 contains 14 residues. Germline loops: CDR1 MNHEY, CDR2 SMNVEV (reference sequence).

V is TRBV9 and J is TRBJ1-6; 7 bases are shared with TRBD1. This CDR3 is 15 amino acids long. Germline V gives CDR1 SGDLS, CDR2 YYNGEE. Trimming took 4 bases from V and 6 from J; bases not matched to a gene: 7. Here the CDR3 reads CASSPRQGVNSPLHF. CDR3 sequence (DNA): TGTGCCAGCAGCCCGAGACAGGGAGTTAATTCACCCCTCCACTTT.

This clone occurred once. One junction end disagrees with the germline gene, perhaps due to a read error. The genes are TRBV7-7 and TRBJ2-2; no definite D call. The CDR3 runs to 13 residues. Germline CDR1 and CDR2: SSHAT and FNYEAQ (reference sequence). CDR3 nucleotide sequence: TGTGCTAGCAGCCTCCGTCTTAATGGGGAGCTGTTTTTT. It translates to CASSLRLNGELFF.

This chain's CDR3 is CTSSQGPPLTQGGSYNEQFF. In nucleotides, the CDR3 is TGCACCAGCAGCCAAGGTCCTCCTCTAACCCAAGGGGGCTCCTACAATGAGCAGTTCTTC. The chain links TRBV1 to TRBJ2-1; the table's D gene call, TRBD1, was not cross checked with the DNA. TRBV1 is given as a pseudogene. The CDR3 consists of 20 residues.

The chain employs TRBV4-2 and TRBJ1-5, with D possibly TRBD1 on 5 matching bases. V was pared by 3 bases and J by 4 bases, with 13 bases between. In germline, CDR1 is LGHNA, CDR2 YNFKEQ. This CDR3 has 15 residues. CDR3 in DNA: TGTGCCAGCAGCCAGGGAAGCCAGGGAAATCAGCCCCAGCATTTT. This encodes CASSQGSQGNQPQHF.

The chain has TRBV4-3 and TRBJ2-7; 9 nucleotides align to TRBD1. Germline loops: CDR1 LGHNA, CDR2 YSLEER. V dropped 1 base and J dropped 4; count of bases not matched to a gene: 5. The CDR3 sequence is 15 residues long. The chain's CDR3 is CASSQAGTGQYEQYF. In nucleotides, the CDR3 is TGCGCCAGCAGCCAAGCCGGGACAGGGCAGTACGAGCAGTACTTC.

CDR3: CASSLKAGPNYGYTF. Written as DNA, the CDR3 is TGTGCCAGCAGCTTAAAAGCGGGGCCGAACTATGGCTACACCTTC. The chain uses TRBV7-3 and TRBJ1-2; the D gene is possibly TRBD1 (5 bases). Germline V lookup: CDR1 SGHTA, CDR2 FQGTGA. V was shortened by 1 base and J by 2 bases, with 11 bases between the two germline ends. This CDR3 has 15 amino acids.

V and J are TRBV11-2 and TRBJ2-5; TRBD2 matches at 12 bases. With V trimmed by 4 bases and J by 2 bases, 5 bases remained unmatched. The CDR3 totals 16 residues. Looked up from germline, CDR1 is SGHAT and CDR2 is FQNNGV. CDR3 nucleotides: TGTGCCAGCAGCTCATCCCTAGCGGGGGGGCAAGAGACCCAGTACTTC. Protein: CASSSSLAGGQETQYF.

This clone was picked up one time. V usage is TRBV5-6 and J usage is TRBJ2-5; weak D call: TRBD2 (8 bases). Germline V gene sequence: CDR1 SGHDT, CDR2 YYEEEE. The CDR3 has 15 amino acids. V gave up 0 bases and J gave up 4 bases, with 13 bases separating them. DNA for the CDR3: TGTGCCAGCAGCTTGGAGGGGGCGGGGGGAGAGACCCAGTACTTC. This translates into CASSLEGAGGETQYF.

The genes are TRBV6-1 and TRBJ2-1, with TRBD2 matching 9 bases. CDR1 is MNHNS and CDR2 is SASEGT in the germline V gene. Trimming took 1 base from V and 4 from J; bases not matched to a gene: 8. This CDR3 region has 17 residues. CDR3 protein: CASSEGVGTSRYNEQFF. The DNA for the CDR3 is TGTGCCAGCAGTGAAGGGGTAGGGACTAGCAGATACAATGAGCAGTTCTTC.

This clone was recorded a few times. V is TRBV9 and J is TRBJ1-3; tentative D call: TRBD1 (5 bases). V lost 0 bases and J lost 0, with 10 bases in between. CDR1 is SGDLS, CDR2 YYNGEE, per germline. The CDR3 covers 16 residues. This CDR3 reads CASSVGGGSSGNTIYF. The CDR3 DNA sequence: TGTGCCAGCAGCGTAGGGGGGGGTAGCTCTGGAAACACCATATATTTT. Full variable domain (rest looked up from reference TRBV9 and TRBJ1-3): DSGVTQTPKHLITATGQRVTLRCSPRSGDLSVYWYQQSLDQGLQFLIQYYNGEERAKGNILERFSAQQFPDLHSELNLSSLELGDSALYFCASSVGGGSSGNTIYFGEGSWLTVV.

Only one count was recorded for this clone. This chain links TRBV20-1 with TRBJ2-1, with TRBD2 matching over 9 bases. The J segment lost 13 bases and the V segment lost 1 base, leaving 2 bases of the junction unmatched. CDR3 length equals 11 residues. From germline, CDR1 is DFQATT and CDR2 SNEGSKA (reference sequence). CDR3: CSARGGGAQFF. The CDR3 nucleotides are TGCAGTGCTAGAGGCGGGGGGGCCCAGTTCTTC.

V gene TRBV19 combines with J gene TRBJ2-7; 8 positions agree with TRBD1. The V gene end was trimmed by 1 base and the J gene end by 4 bases; junction bases not matched to a gene: 6. Germline V CDR1 and CDR2: LNHDA, SQIVND (reference sequence). This CDR3 is 15 amino acids long. DNA of the CDR3: TGTGCCAGTAGTATAGGTCCAGGGGGCGTTTACGAGCAGTACTTC. This sequence encodes CASSIGPGGVYEQYF.

The chain carries TRBV7-6 and TRBJ2-1; TRBD2 agrees at 7 bases. The CDR3 covers 14 residues. J was trimmed by 4 bases and V by 3 bases; bases with no gene match: 3. Germline values: CDR1 SGHVS, CDR2 FNYEAQ. For the CDR3, the DNA is TGTGCCAGCAGCTTGGCGGGGGAGTACAATGAGCAGTTCTTC. Its protein is CASSLAGEYNEQFF.

This chain uses TRBV9 with TRBJ2-6; no clear D gene. The CDR3 extends over 14 amino acids. Germline CDR1 SGDLS, CDR2 YYNGEE. V dropped 6 bases and J dropped 0 bases, with 7 bases sitting between them. The CDR3 sequence: CASTASSGANVLTF. For the CDR3, the DNA is TGTGCCAGCACCGCCAGCTCTGGGGCCAACGTCCTGACTTTC.

The chain recombines TRBV28 with TRBJ2-5, with 11 bases fitting TRBD1. Per germline, CDR1 MDHEN and CDR2 SYDVKM. CDR3 length: 16 residues. V shed 5 bases and J 5 bases; nucleotides not matched to a gene: 10. CDR3: CASSAPRTGGRETQYF. Here the CDR3 DNA reads TGTGCCAGCAGTGCACCTCGGACAGGGGGCCGGGAGACCCAGTACTTC. The full variable domain, in which reference TRBV28 and TRBJ2-5 provide the parts outside the CDR3, is DVKVTQSSRYLVKRTGEKVFLECVQDMDHENMFWYRQDPGLGLRLIYFSYDVKMKEKGDIPEGYSVSREKKERFSLILESASTNQTSMYLCASSAPRTGGRETQYFGPGTRLLVL.

This clone has only a few counts. This chain links TRBV12-5 with TRBJ2-7; possibly TRBD1 for D (7 bases). The CDR3 contains 15 residues. Trimming shortened V by 6 bases and J by 6 bases, and 21 bases separated the two germline ends. In germline, CDR1 is LGHNT, CDR2 FRNRAP. The CDR3 DNA is TGTGCTAGTGGACCACAGGGGCGCAAGGGAGGCGAGCAGTACTTC. Translation gives CASGPQGRKGGEQYF.

The chain carries TRBV27 and TRBJ2-3; D gene ambiguous. This CDR3 region has 13 residues. Trimming cost V 2 bases and J 0 bases, with 3 bases left between them. Germline assignment: CDR1 MNHEY and CDR2 SMNVEV (reference sequence). The CDR3 DNA is TGTGCCAGCAGTTTAAGCAGCACAGATACGCAGTATTTT. As protein: CASSLSSTDTQYF.